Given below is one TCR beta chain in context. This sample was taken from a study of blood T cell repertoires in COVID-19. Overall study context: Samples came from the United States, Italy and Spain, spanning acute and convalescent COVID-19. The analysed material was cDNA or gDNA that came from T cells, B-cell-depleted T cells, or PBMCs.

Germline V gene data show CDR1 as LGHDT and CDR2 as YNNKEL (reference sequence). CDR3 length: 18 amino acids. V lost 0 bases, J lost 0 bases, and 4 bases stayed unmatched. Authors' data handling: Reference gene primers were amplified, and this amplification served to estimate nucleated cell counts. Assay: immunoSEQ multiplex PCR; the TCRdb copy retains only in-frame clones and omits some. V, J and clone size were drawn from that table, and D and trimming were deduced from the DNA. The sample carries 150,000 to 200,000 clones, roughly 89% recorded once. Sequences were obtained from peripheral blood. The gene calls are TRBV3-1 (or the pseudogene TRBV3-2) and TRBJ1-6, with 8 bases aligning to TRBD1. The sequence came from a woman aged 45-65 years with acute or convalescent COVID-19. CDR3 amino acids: CASSQEDRVCSYNSPLHF. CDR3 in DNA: TGTGCCAGCAGCCAAGAGGACAGGGTTTGCTCCTATAATTCACCCCTCCACTTT.